The entry below gives a single T cell receptor beta chain sequence along with its context. Its antigen is as yet unknown. Germline assignment: CDR1 MNHNS and CDR2 SASEGT. V lost 2 bases and J lost 4, with 9 bases in between. The CDR3 contains 14 residues. Combining CD45RO+ cells with CCR7-negative CD45RA+ TemRA cells gave CD8 memory. The sample comes from a study of shared clonotypes between healthy human individuals. Study details: Three plates each covered CD4 naive and memory; CD8 naive two, CD8 memory one.

Assay: immunoSEQ multiplex PCR; the TCRdb copy retains only in-frame clones and omits some. The sample lists 100,000 to 130,000 clones; about 70% were seen once. Overall study findings and caveats: The authors sampled blood alone, and tissue repertoires likely differ.

The chain couples TRBV6-1 to TRBJ1-3; D uncertain. The material sequenced was memory CD8+ T cells sorted from blood. Subset given: CD45RO+ cells pooled with CCR7-negative TemRA cells. The clonotype comes from a woman aged 25 to 39 in good health. This CDR3 reads CASSETNLGNTIYF. CDR3 in DNA: TGTGCCAGCAGTGAAACCAATCTCGGAAACACCATATATTTT.